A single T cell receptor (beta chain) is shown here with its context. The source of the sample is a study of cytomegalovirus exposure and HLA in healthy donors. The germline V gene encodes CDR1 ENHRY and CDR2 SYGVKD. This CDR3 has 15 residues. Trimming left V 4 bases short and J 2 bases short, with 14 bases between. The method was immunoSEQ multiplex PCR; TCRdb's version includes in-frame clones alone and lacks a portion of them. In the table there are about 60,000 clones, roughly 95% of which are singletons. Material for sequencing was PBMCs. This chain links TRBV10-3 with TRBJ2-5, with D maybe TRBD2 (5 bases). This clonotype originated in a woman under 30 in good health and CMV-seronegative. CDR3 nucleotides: TGTGCCATCAGTGGGACTCCCCGTATTCAAGAGACCCAGTACTTC. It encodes CAISGTPRIQETQYF.